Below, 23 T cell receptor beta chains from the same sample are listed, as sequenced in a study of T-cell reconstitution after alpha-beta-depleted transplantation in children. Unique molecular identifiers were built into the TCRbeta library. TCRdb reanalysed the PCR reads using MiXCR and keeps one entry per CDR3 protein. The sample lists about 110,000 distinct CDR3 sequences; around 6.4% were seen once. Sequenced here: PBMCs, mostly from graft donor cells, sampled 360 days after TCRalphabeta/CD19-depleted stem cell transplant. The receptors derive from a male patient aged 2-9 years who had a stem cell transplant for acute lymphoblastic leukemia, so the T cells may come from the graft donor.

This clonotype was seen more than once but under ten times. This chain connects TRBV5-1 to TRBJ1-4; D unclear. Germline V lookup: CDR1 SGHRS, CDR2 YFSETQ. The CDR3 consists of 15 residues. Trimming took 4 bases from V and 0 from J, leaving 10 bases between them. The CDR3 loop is CASSRTDATNEKLFF. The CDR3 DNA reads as TGCGCCAGCAGCCGGACTGATGCAACTAATGAAAAACTGTTTTTT.

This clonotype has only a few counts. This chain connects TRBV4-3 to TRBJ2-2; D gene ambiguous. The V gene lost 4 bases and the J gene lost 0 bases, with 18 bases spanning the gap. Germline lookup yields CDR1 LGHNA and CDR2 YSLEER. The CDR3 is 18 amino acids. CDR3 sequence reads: CASSPPPRPYANTGELFF. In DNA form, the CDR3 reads TGCGCCAGCAGCCCGCCTCCCCGCCCCTACGCGAACACCGGGGAGCTGTTTTTT.

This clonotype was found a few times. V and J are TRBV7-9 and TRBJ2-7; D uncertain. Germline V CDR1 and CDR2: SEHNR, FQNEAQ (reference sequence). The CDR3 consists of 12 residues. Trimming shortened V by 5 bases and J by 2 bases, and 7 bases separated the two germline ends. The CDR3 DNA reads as TGTGCCAGCAGCCACTCGCCCTACGAGCAGTACTTC. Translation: CASSHSPYEQYF.

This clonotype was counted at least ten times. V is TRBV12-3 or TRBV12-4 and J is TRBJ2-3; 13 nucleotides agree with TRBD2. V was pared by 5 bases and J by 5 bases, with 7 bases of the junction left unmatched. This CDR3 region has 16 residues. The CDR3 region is CASSAPTSGRVDTQYF. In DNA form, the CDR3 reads TGTGCCAGCAGTGCCCCAACTAGCGGGAGGGTAGATACGCAGTATTTT.

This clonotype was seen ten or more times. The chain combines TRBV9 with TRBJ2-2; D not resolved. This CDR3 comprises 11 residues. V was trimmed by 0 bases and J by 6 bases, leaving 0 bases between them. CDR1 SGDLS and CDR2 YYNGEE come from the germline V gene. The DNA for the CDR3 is TGTGCCAGCAGCGTAGCCGGGGAGCTGTTTTTT. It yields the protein CASSVAGELFF.

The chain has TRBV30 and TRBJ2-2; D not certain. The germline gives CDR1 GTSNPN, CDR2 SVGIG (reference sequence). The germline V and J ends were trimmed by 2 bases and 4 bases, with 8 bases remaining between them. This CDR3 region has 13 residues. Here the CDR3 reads CAWSSGSTGELFF. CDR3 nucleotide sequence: TGTGCCTGGAGTTCCGGGTCCACCGGGGAGCTGTTTTTT.

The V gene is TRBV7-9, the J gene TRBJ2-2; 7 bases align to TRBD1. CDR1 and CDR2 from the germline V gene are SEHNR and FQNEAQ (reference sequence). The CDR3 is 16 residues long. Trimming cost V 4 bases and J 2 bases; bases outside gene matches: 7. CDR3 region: CASSWTGTVNTGELFF. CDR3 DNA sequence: TGTGCCAGCAGCTGGACCGGGACAGTTAACACCGGGGAGCTGTTTTTT. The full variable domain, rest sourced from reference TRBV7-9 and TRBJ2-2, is DTGVSQNPRHKITKRGQNVTFRCDPISEHNRLYWYRQTLGQGPEFLTYFQNEAQLEKSRLLSDRFSAERPKGSFSTLEIQRTEQGDSAMYLCASSWTGTVNTGELFFGEGSRLTVL.

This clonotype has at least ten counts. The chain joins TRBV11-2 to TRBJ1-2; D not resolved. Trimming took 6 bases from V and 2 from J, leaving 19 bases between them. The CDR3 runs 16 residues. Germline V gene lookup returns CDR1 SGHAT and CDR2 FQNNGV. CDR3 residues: CASSLGPVGFNYGYTF. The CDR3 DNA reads TGTGCCAGCAGTCTCGGCCCGGTGGGGTTCAACTATGGCTACACCTTC.

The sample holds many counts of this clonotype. CDR3 residues: CASRASYEQYF. The DNA for the CDR3 is TGTGCCAGCCGGGCCTCCTACGAGCAGTACTTC. The genes are TRBV28 and TRBJ2-7; no definite D call. Trimming stripped 8 bases from V and 0 bases from J, with 5 bases between. Germline V lookup: CDR1 MDHEN, CDR2 SYDVKM. The CDR3 runs 11 residues.

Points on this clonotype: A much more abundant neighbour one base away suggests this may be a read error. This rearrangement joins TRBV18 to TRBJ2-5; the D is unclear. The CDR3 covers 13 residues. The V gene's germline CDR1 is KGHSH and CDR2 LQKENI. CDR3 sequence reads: CASSPLYHETQYF. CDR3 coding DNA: TGTGCCAGCTCACCACTGTACCATGAGACCCAGTACTTC. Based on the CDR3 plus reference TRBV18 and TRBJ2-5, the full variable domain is NAGVMQNPRHLVRRRGQEARLRCSPMKGHSHVYWYRQLPEEGLKFMVYLQKENIIDESGMPKERFSAEFPKEGPSILRIQQVVRGDSAAYFCASSPLYHETQYFGPGTRLLVL.

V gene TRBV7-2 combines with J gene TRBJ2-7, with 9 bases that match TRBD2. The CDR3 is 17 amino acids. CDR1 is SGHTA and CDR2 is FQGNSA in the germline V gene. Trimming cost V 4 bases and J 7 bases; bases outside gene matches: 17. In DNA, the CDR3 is TGTGCCAGCAGCTCTGCGGGGAGCGGGAGGTCCAATAGGGAGCAGTACTTC. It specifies CASSSAGSGRSNREQYF.

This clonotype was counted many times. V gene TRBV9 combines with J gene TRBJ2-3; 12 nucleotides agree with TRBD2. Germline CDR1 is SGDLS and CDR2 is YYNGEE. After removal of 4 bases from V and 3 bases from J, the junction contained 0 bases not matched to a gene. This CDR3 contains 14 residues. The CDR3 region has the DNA TGTGCCAGCAGCACTAGCGGGGGGACAGATACGCAGTATTTT. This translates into CASSTSGGTDTQYF. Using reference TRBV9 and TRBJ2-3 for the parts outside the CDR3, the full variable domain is DSGVTQTPKHLITATGQRVTLRCSPRSGDLSVYWYQQSLDQGLQFLIQYYNGEERAKGNILERFSAQQFPDLHSELNLSSLELGDSALYFCASSTSGGTDTQYFGPGTRLTVL.

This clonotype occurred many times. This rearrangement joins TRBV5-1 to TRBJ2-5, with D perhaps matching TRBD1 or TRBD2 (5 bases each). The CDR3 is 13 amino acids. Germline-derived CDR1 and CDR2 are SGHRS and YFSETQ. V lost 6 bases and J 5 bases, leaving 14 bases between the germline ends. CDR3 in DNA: TGCGCCAGCACCCGGGACCAAGGGGAGACCCAGTACTTC. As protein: CASTRDQGETQYF.

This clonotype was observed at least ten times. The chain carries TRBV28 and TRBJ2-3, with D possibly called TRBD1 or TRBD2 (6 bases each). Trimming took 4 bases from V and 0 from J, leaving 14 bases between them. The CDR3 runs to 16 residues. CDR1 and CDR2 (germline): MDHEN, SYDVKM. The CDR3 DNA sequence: TGTGCCAGCAGTTGGTCGGGGGCACTCAGCACAGATACGCAGTATTTT. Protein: CASSWSGALSTDTQYF. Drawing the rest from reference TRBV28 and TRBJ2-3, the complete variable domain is DVKVTQSSRYLVKRTGEKVFLECVQDMDHENMFWYRQDPGLGLRLIYFSYDVKMKEKGDIPEGYSVSREKKERFSLILESASTNQTSMYLCASSWSGALSTDTQYFGPGTRLTVL.

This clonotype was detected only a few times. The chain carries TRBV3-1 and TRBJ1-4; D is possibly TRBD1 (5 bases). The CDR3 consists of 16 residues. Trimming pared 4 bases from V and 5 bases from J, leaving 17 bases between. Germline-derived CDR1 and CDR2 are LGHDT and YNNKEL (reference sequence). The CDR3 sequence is CASSPLWGITNEKLFF. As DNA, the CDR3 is TGTGCCAGCAGCCCGCTTTGGGGGATAACAAATGAAAAACTGTTTTTT. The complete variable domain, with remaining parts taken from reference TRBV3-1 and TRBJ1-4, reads DTAVSQTPKYLVTQMGNDKSIKCEQNLGHDTMYWYKQDSKKFLKIMFSYNNKELIINETVPNRFSPKSPDKAHLNLHINSLELGDSAVYFCASSPLWGITNEKLFFGSGTQLSVL.

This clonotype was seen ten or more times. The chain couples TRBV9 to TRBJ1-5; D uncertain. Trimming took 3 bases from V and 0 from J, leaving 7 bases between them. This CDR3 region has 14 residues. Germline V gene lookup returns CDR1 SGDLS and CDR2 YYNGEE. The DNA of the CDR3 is TGTGCCAGCAGCGGATCAGGTAGCAATCAGCCCCAGCATTTT. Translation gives CASSGSGSNQPQHF.

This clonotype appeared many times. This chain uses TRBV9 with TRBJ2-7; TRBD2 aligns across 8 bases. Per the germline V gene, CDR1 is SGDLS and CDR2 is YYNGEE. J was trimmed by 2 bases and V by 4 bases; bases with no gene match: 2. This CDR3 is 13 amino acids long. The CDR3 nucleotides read TGTGCCAGCAGCCCGGGGGGGGCCTACGAGCAGTACTTC. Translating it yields CASSPGGAYEQYF.

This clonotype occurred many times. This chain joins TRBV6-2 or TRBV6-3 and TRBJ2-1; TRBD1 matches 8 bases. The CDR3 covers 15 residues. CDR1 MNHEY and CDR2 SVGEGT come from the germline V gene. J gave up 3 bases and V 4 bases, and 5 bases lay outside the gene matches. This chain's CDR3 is CASSWRTGYYNEQFF. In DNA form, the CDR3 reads TGTGCCAGCAGTTGGCGGACAGGGTACTACAATGAGCAGTTCTTC.

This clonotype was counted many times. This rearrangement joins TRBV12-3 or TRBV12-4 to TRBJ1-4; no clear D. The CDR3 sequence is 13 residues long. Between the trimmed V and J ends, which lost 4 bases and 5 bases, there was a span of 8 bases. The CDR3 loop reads CASSYSGNEKLFF. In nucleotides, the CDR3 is TGTGCCAGCAGTTATTCTGGGAATGAAAAACTGTTTTTT.

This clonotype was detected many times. CDR3 bases: TGTGCCAGCAGAATGGGACTAGCGAAATACGAGCAGTACTTC. Translated: CASRMGLAKYEQYF. This sequence joins TRBV28 and TRBJ2-7, with 10 bases that match TRBD2. CDR3 length equals 14 residues. Per germline, CDR1 MDHEN and CDR2 SYDVKM. V lost 6 bases, J lost 4 bases, and 6 bases stayed unmatched.

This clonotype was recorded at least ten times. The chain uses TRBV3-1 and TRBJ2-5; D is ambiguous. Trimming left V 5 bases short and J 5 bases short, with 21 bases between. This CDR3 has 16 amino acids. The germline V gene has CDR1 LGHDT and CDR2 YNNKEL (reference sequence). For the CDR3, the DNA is TGTGCCAGCAGCATTGCAGTTTGGGTTACCGGGGAGACCCAGTACTTC. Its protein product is CASSIAVWVTGETQYF.

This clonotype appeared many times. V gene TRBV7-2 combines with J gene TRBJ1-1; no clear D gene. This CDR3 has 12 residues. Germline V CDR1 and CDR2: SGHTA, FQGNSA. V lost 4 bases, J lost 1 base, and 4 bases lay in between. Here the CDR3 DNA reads TGTGCCAGCAGCTCCCAGAACACTGAAGCTTTCTTT. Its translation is CASSSQNTEAFF.

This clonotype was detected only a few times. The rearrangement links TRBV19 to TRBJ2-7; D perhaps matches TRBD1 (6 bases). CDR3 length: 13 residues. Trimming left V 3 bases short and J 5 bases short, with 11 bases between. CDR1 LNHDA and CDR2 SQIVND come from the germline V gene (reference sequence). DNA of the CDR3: TGTGCCAGTAGTATCGGGACACTCCACGAGCAGTACTTC. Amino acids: CASSIGTLHEQYF.